This TCR beta chain is from a study of early T cells in non-severe SARS-CoV-2 infection (dated by TCRdb to the early 2020s). For the study in its entirety: Because TCR sequencing relied on bulk RNA taken from unsorted whole blood, pairing of alpha and beta chains was not possible.

V is reduced by 5 bases and J by 4 bases, leaving a spacing of 8 bases between them. CDR3 length: 13 amino acids, cysteine to phenylalanine. The CDR3 DNA has 39 bases and is translated from base 1. Receptor amplification or capture employed 5' RACE. Sequencer: NextSeq 500. In the TCR library protocol, unique molecular identifiers were attached to individual cDNA molecules to correct for PCR bias and sequencing error. Both TCR alpha and beta chains were sequenced, and tight co-correlation was observed between alpha and beta sequence abundances in each sample. In the original analysis: Decombinator V4 was used to annotate the V gene, J gene and CDR3 of the TCR sequences. TCRs were defined as expanded if a significant change between any two time points was detected under a Poisson model with p below 0.0001. Abundances of TCRs were expressed as counts per million after normalisation to the total number of TCRs sequenced in each sample. MAIT TCRs were defined by TRAV1-2 paired with TRAJ12, TRAJ20 or TRAJ33, and iNKT TCRs by TRAV10 paired with TRAJ18. VDJdb, accessed on 1 November 2021, was searched for TCRs annotated for CMV, EBV and SARS-CoV-2, and TCRs annotated for more than one antigen were excluded. Starting from the raw public reads, TCRdb applied fastp trimming at Q25, assembled clones with MiXCR and retained in-frame beta chains. Entries are consolidated by CDR3 protein sequence, retaining the most common genes and DNA. Clone size and V and J calls follow TCRdb, not the original study. This sample is represented by under 85,000 distinct CDR3 sequences; more than 10% of them were singletons. The top ten clones comprise around 1.1% of the sample.

Study-wide conclusions, independent of this receptor: VDJdb matching was skewed toward anti-spike CD8 responses, so virus-specific expansions were likely underestimated and private and CD4 specificities were missed.

The sample holds a few counts of this clonotype. Its antigen target is currently unknown. No per-base quality is available; no much larger clone lies one base away. A case-control design nested within a healthcare worker cohort in London, UK, was used, with weekly nasopharyngeal swab PCR tests and blood sampling performed. Healthcare workers were enrolled in the week of the UK lockdown, from 23 to 31 March 2020, and were followed every week for up to about 16 weeks. This sequence was found in an adult who was a healthcare worker with PCR-confirmed SARS-CoV-2 infection or an uninfected control (not recorded which). Sequencing input: whole blood. The chain uses TRBV12-3 or TRBV12-4 and TRBJ1-4; a tentative D call is TRBD1 (6 bases match). The DNA is as follows: TGTGCCAGCAGTGCCAGGGGTAATGAAAAACTGTTTTTT. Translated, this gives CASSARGNEKLFF.